Shown below are 12 T cell receptor beta chains from a single sample sequenced in a study of shared clonotypes between healthy human individuals. CD45RO-negative CD8 cells positively selected for CCR7 made up the naive population, which excluded terminally differentiated effector memory CD45RA+ cells. Sequencing was performed with immunoSEQ multiplex PCR; in TCRdb, only in-frame clones are kept and a portion is missing. Here the sample spans approximately 600,000 clones, roughly 95% being singletons. The specimen sequenced was naive CD8+ T cells sorted from blood. These receptors originate from a woman under 40 in good health.

The chain combines TRBV29-1 with TRBJ1-1; TRBD1 matches at 8 bases. Trimming removed 7 bases from V and 4 bases from J; junction bases left unmatched: 5. This CDR3 spans 12 amino acids. Germline assignment: CDR1 SQVTM and CDR2 ANQGSEA. DNA for the CDR3: TGCAGCGCTGGACAGGGCCTCACTGAAGCTTTCTTT. Translating it yields CSAGQGLTEAFF.

This chain uses TRBV28 with TRBJ2-7; 7 bases agree with TRBD1. Germline V lookup: CDR1 MDHEN, CDR2 SYDVKM. Losses at the gene ends were 4 bases for V and 3 bases for J; bases not matched to a gene: 6. The CDR3 spans 14 residues. CDR3 DNA: TGTGCCAGCAGTTACGTAGGACAGGACTACGAGCAGTACTTC. Protein: CASSYVGQDYEQYF.

The chain carries TRBV10-3 and TRBJ2-7; TRBD1 might be the D (6 bases). The CDR3 is made up of 13 amino acids. Trimming took off 6 bases at V and 7 bases at J, with 16 bases between the two ends. Germline-derived CDR1 and CDR2 are ENHRY and SYGVKD. The CDR3 loop reads CAIRRQAAWEQYF. The CDR3 DNA follows: TGTGCCATCAGGAGACAGGCGGCCTGGGAGCAGTACTTC.

The gene calls are TRBV28 and TRBJ1-2; tentative D call: TRBD1 (5 bases). V was pared by 8 bases and J by 4 bases, with 17 bases between. This CDR3 is built from 14 residues. CDR1 is MDHEN, CDR2 SYDVKM, per germline. The DNA for the CDR3 is TGTGCCAGCGCCCTGGGGGGACGAGGCTATGGCTACACCTTC. As protein: CASALGGRGYGYTF.

V is TRBV28 and J is TRBJ1-5; D gene ambiguous. V gave up 5 bases and J gave up 6 bases, with 23 bases separating them. This CDR3 region has 17 residues. The germline V gene has CDR1 MDHEN and CDR2 SYDVKM. The CDR3 spells CASSSFEDSPIGQPQHF. Here the CDR3 DNA reads TGTGCCAGCAGTAGTTTCGAGGACTCGCCGATCGGTCAGCCCCAGCATTTT.

The chain links TRBV4-2 to TRBJ1-4; 8 nucleotides agree with TRBD1. This CDR3 contains 17 residues. CDR1 and CDR2 from the germline V gene are LGHNA and YNFKEQ. V shed 0 bases and J 1 base; nucleotides not matched to a gene: 4. The CDR3 DNA is TGTGCCAGCAGCCAAGATTTTGGACAGGGAACTAATGAAAAACTGTTTTTT. Its protein product is CASSQDFGQGTNEKLFF.

The chain recombines TRBV27 with TRBJ2-1, with TRBD2 matching 13 bases. CDR1 MNHEY and CDR2 SMNVEV come from the germline V gene (reference sequence). Trimming cost V 6 bases and J 4 bases; bases outside gene matches: 3. The CDR3 sequence is 15 residues long. The CDR3 region is CASRRTSGSYNEQFF. DNA for the CDR3: TGTGCCAGCAGGCGGACTAGCGGGAGTTACAATGAGCAGTTCTTC.

The V gene is TRBV9, the J gene TRBJ2-7; 9 bases fit TRBD1. This CDR3 has 17 residues. Unmatched junction bases numbered 11, after V lost 0 bases and J lost 4 bases. Germline V gene sequence: CDR1 SGDLS, CDR2 YYNGEE. The CDR3 region has the DNA TGTGCCAGCAGCGTAGGTCGAGGAGGACAGGGGATTTACGAGCAGTACTTC. Translation gives CASSVGRGGQGIYEQYF. Together with reference TRBV9 and TRBJ2-7, the CDR3 gives the full variable domain: DSGVTQTPKHLITATGQRVTLRCSPRSGDLSVYWYQQSLDQGLQFLIQYYNGEERAKGNILERFSAQQFPDLHSELNLSSLELGDSALYFCASSVGRGGQGIYEQYFGPGTRLTVT.

This rearrangement joins TRBV27 to TRBJ2-7, with D maybe TRBD1 (7 bases). The CDR3 runs to 16 residues. V lost 0 bases and J 1 base, leaving 13 bases between the germline ends. Germline V gene lookup returns CDR1 MNHEY and CDR2 SMNVEV (reference sequence). CDR3 protein: CASSLSRAGGSYEQYF. The CDR3 DNA follows: TGTGCCAGCAGTTTATCGCGGGCAGGGGGGTCCTACGAGCAGTACTTC.

The V call is TRBV27, the J call TRBJ1-6, with a tentative D call TRBD1 (5 bases). Per germline, CDR1 MNHEY and CDR2 SMNVEV (reference sequence). The CDR3 spans 17 residues. Between the trimmed V and J ends, which lost 8 bases and 0 bases, there was a span of 17 bases. CDR3 in amino acids: CASGVGPSGSYNSPLHF. CDR3 nucleotide sequence: TGTGCCAGCGGCGTGGGGCCGTCTGGCTCCTATAATTCACCCCTCCACTTT.

This chain joins TRBV19 and TRBJ1-5; 7 bases match TRBD1. Looked up from germline, CDR1 is LNHDA and CDR2 is SQIVND (reference sequence). CDR3 size: 17 residues. V lost 3 bases, J lost 5 bases, and 13 bases stayed unmatched. CDR3 DNA sequence: TGTGCCAGTAGTATCGGGGACAGCCACCCGGTTCATCAGCCCCAGCATTTT. The encoded protein is CASSIGDSHPVHQPQHF.

This chain links TRBV9 with TRBJ2-3; 7 nucleotides align to TRBD2. Trimming at V came to 3 bases and at J to 4 bases, leaving 5 bases not matched to a gene. Germline assignment: CDR1 SGDLS and CDR2 YYNGEE. CDR3 length: 14 residues. The CDR3 reads CASSASGKADTQYF. The CDR3 nucleotides are TGTGCCAGCAGCGCGAGCGGGAAGGCAGATACGCAGTATTTT.